The present entry profiles one T cell receptor delta chain with its context. TCRdb redid the clone calls on the reads with CATT. The profile shows 7,500 to 10,000 delta-chain clones, 20% to 25% of them singletons. The data derive from a study of gamma-delta chains in newborns, infants, children. In the study overall: Microbial exposure reportedly drives polyclonal innate γδ T cell expansion after birth.

Germline CDR1 GEAIGNYY, CDR2 EKD. The CDR3 has 24 amino acids. The germline V and J ends were trimmed by 0 bases and 0 bases, with 37 bases remaining between them. The clonotype originates from a child who was a newborn, infant or young child, either healthy, febrile or measles-vaccinated (not recorded which). This chain connects TRDV2 to TRDJ1; D tentatively reads TRDD2 or TRDD3 (6 bases each). Sequencing input: blood. The CDR3 protein is CACDTGRVFLHALGIPAYTDKLIF. CDR3 nucleotides: TGTGCCTGTGACACCGGGAGGGTCTTCCTTCACGCTTTGGGGATTCCCGCGTACACCGATAAACTCATCTTT.